This TCR beta chain was identified in a study of PD-1 blockade in classical Hodgkin lymphoma. Study context: Patients were infused with nivolumab 3 mg/kg every 2 weeks.

All patients relapsed after autologous stem cell transplantation, and brentuximab vedotin exposure varied. The study purified CD4+ T cells from thawed PBMCs using magnetic negative selection. Best responses fell into complete response, partial response or progressive disease. Looked up from germline, CDR1 is SGHRS and CDR2 is YFSETQ. The CDR3 contains 15 residues. Trimming cost V 4 bases and J 6 bases; bases outside gene matches: 8. The count of this clone is one. The method was immunoSEQ multiplex PCR; TCRdb's version includes in-frame clones alone and lacks a portion of them. The profile shows thousands of clones, over 80% of them singletons.

The chain uses TRBV5-1 and TRBJ2-1; 9 bases are a match to TRBD2. This TCR came from a human donor with classical Hodgkin lymphoma. The sample consisted of CD4+ T cells from blood, taken at baseline. The CDR3 sequence: CASSASGSGSNEQFF. The CDR3 coding sequence is TGCGCCAGCAGCGCCTCGGGTAGCGGGAGCAATGAGCAGTTCTTC. Full variable domain (rest looked up from reference TRBV5-1 and TRBJ2-1): KAGVTQTPRYLIKTRGQQVTLSCSPISGHRSVSWYQQTPGQGLQFLFEYFSETQRNKGNFPGRFSGRQFSNSRSEMNVSTLELGDSALYLCASSASGSGSNEQFFGPGTRLTVL.